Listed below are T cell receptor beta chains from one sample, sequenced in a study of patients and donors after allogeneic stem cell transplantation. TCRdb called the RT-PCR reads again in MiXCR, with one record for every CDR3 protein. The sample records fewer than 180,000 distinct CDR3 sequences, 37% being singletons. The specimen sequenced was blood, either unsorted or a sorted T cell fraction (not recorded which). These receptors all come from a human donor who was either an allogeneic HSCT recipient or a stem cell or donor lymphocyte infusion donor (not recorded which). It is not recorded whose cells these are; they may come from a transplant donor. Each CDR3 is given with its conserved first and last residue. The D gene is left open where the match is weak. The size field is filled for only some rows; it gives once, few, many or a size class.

CSARVPRGTQPQHF	TGCAGTGCTAGAGTTCCTAGGGGGACCCAGCCCCAGCATTTT	few	TRBV20-1	TRBJ1-5	NA
CASSGISRELKSETQYF	TGCGCCAGCTCTGGGATTTCCAGGGAACTGAAGAGCGAGACCCAGTACTTC	NA	TRBV5-1	TRBJ2-5	NA
CATSRDTGLNGYTF	TGTGCCACCAGCAGAGATACAGGGTTGAATGGCTACACCTTC	few	TRBV15	TRBJ1-2	NA
CASSSSKGVHEKLFF	TGTGCCAGCAGCTCCTCCAAAGGGGTTCACGAAAAACTGTTTTTT	NA	TRBV7-9	TRBJ1-4	NA
CASSYSRDSNEKLFF	TGTGCCAGCAGTTACTCCCGGGACAGTAATGAAAAACTGTTTTTT	NA	TRBV6-5	TRBJ1-4	TRBD1
CASSADRGNQPQHF	TGTGCCAGCAGCGCCGACAGGGGCAATCAGCCCCAGCATTTT	NA	TRBV7-8	TRBJ1-5	TRBD1
CASSYSDRSNYGYTF	TGTGCCAGCAGTTACTCGGACAGGTCTAACTATGGCTACACCTTC	many	TRBV6-5	TRBJ1-2	TRBD1
CASSFGPQETQYF	TGTGCCAGCAGCTTCGGACCTCAAGAGACCCAGTACTTC	NA	TRBV7-8	TRBJ2-5	NA
CASSAFRYSPLHF	TGCGCCAGCAGCGCCTTCCGCTATTCACCCCTCCACTTT	NA	TRBV4-3	TRBJ1-6	NA
CATSDQGHYGYTF	TGTGCCACCAGTGACCAGGGACACTATGGCTACACCTTC	few	TRBV24-1	TRBJ1-2	NA
CASSLIGTLNPGELFF	TGTGCCAGCAGCTTAATCGGGACTTTGAACCCCGGGGAGCTGTTTTTT	NA	TRBV7-3	TRBJ2-2	NA
CASSQLLNTGELFF	TGTGCCAGCAGTCAGCTTTTGAACACCGGGGAGCTGTTTTTT	once	TRBV27	TRBJ2-2	NA
CASGEDRGLRNEQFF	TGTGCCAGCGGAGAGGACAGGGGATTAAGGAATGAGCAGTTCTTC	NA	TRBV12-3/TRBV12-4	TRBJ2-1	TRBD1
CASSFSEINYGYTF	TGTGCCAGCAGCTTTTCCGAGATCAACTATGGCTACACCTTC	NA	TRBV7-9	TRBJ1-2	NA
CSARQDTEAFF	TGCAGTGCTAGACAGGACACTGAAGCTTTCTTT	few	TRBV20-1	TRBJ1-1	NA
CASSQSWDGTQYF	TGTGCCAGCAGCCAAAGTTGGGACGGTACGCAGTATTTT	NA	TRBV7-2	TRBJ2-3	NA
CASSQDSDEQFF	TGTGCCAGCAGCCAAGATAGTGATGAGCAGTTCTTC	NA	TRBV3-1	TRBJ2-1	NA
CATSKRDFQETQYF	TGTGCCACCAGCAAGAGGGATTTCCAAGAGACCCAGTACTTC	NA	TRBV15	TRBJ2-5	NA
CASSPNTYEQYF	TGTGCCAGCAGCCCGAATACCTACGAGCAGTACTTC	few	TRBV9	TRBJ2-7	NA
CASDQHPNEQFF	TGTGCCAGCGACCAGCACCCGAATGAGCAGTTCTTC	NA	TRBV12-3/TRBV12-4	TRBJ2-1	NA
CASIRGPGGNIQYF	TGTGCCAGCATCAGGGGGCCTGGGGGAAACATTCAGTACTTC	NA	TRBV27	TRBJ2-4	TRBD1
CASSLGGAVQPQHF	TGTGCCAGCAGCTTAGGGGGGGCCGTTCAGCCCCAGCATTTT	NA	TRBV7-8	TRBJ1-5	NA
CASSLELWTSGVFYNEQFF	TGCGCCAGCAGCTTGGAACTTTGGACTAGCGGGGTCTTCTACAATGAGCAGTTCTTC	NA	TRBV5-1	TRBJ2-1	TRBD2
CATSLEGEAFF	TGTGCCACCTCACTAGAGGGTGAAGCTTTCTTT	many	TRBV10-3	TRBJ1-1	NA
CASSFSRTGTEAFF	TGTGCCAGCAGTTTCAGCCGGACAGGCACTGAAGCTTTCTTT	NA	TRBV28	TRBJ1-1	TRBD1
CASSFTEGYTF	TGTGCCAGCAGCTTCACGGAAGGCTACACCTTC	few	TRBV5-6	TRBJ1-2	NA